This T cell receptor (beta chain) emerged from a study of identical twins. This clonotype was picked up many times. TCRdb called the 5' RACE reads again in MiXCR, with one record for every CDR3 protein. Of about 690,000 distinct CDR3 sequences listed, 6.1% are singletons. CDR1 and CDR2 (germline): SQVTM, ANQGSEA. Trimming pared 5 bases from V and 0 bases from J, leaving 7 bases between. The CDR3 loop spans 12 amino acids. The clonotype comes from a young man in good health. This chain joins TRBV29-1 and TRBJ1-1; D uncertain. The sample was naive T cells sorted from blood. Here the CDR3 DNA reads TGCAGCGTTCAACAGATGAACACTGAAGCTTTCTTT. Protein: CSVQQMNTEAFF.